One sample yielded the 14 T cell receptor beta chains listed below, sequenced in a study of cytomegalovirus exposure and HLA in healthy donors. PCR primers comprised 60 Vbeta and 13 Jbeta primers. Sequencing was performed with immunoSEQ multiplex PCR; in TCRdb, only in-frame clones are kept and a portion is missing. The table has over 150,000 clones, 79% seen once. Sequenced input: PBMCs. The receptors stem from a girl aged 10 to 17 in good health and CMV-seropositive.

The CDR3 bases are TGTGCCAGCAGCCCCGGACAGGGGCAAGAGACCCAGTACTTC. It specifies CASSPGQGQETQYF. The gene calls are TRBV6-1 and TRBJ2-5; 9 bases are a match to TRBD1. Germline V CDR1 and CDR2: MNHNS, SASEGT. The CDR3 is made up of 14 amino acids. After removal of 6 bases from V and 2 bases from J, the junction contained 4 bases not matched to a gene.

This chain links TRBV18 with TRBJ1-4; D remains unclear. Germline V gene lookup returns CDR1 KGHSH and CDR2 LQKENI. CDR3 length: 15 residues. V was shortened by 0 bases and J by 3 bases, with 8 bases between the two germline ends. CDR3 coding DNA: TGTGCCAGCTCACCACCGGTCAGGTCTAATGAAAAACTGTTTTTT. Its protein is CASSPPVRSNEKLFF. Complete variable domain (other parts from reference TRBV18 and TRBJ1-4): NAGVMQNPRHLVRRRGQEARLRCSPMKGHSHVYWYRQLPEEGLKFMVYLQKENIIDESGMPKERFSAEFPKEGPSILRIQQVVRGDSAAYFCASSPPVRSNEKLFFGSGTQLSVL.

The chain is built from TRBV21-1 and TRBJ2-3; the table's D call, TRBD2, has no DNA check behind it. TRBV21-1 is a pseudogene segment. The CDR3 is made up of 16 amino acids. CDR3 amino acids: CASSNMAGLSTDTQYF. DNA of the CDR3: TGTGCCAGCAGCAATATGGCGGGGCTCAGCACAGATACGCAGTATTTT.

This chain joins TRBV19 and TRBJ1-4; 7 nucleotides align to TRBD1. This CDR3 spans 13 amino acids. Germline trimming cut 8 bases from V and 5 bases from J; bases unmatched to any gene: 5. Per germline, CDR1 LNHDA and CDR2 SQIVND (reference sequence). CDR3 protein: CASGKGANEKLFF. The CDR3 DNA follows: TGTGCCAGTGGGAAGGGGGCAAATGAAAAACTGTTTTTT.

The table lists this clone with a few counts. CDR3 loop: CASHVGLWDGYTF. CDR3 nucleotides: TGTGCCAGCCACGTGGGACTTTGGGATGGCTACACCTTC. This chain connects TRBV19 to TRBJ1-2, with a weak D call TRBD1 (5 bases). V was pared by 9 bases and J by 6 bases, with 17 bases between. Germline V gene lookup returns CDR1 LNHDA and CDR2 SQIVND (reference sequence). The CDR3 sequence is 13 residues long.

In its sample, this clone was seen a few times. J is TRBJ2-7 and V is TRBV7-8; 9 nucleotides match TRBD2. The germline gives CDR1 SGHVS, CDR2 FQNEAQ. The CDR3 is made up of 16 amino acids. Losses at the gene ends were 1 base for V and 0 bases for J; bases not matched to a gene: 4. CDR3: CASSLVSAGGSYEQYF. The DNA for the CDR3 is TGTGCCAGCAGCTTAGTGTCAGCGGGGGGCTCCTACGAGCAGTACTTC.

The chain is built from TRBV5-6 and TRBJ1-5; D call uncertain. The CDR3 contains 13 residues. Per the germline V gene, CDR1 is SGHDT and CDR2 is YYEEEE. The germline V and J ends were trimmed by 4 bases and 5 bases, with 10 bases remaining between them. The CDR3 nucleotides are TGTGCCAGCAGCAGGAGGTGGGATCAGCCCCAGCATTTT. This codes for CASSRRWDQPQHF.

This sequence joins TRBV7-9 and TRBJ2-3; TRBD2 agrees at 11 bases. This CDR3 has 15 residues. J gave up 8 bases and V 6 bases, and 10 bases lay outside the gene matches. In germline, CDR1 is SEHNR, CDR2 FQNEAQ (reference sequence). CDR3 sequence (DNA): TGTGCCAGCAGTCCAACTAGCGGGGGACTGGGTACGCAGTATTTT. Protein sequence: CASSPTSGGLGTQYF.

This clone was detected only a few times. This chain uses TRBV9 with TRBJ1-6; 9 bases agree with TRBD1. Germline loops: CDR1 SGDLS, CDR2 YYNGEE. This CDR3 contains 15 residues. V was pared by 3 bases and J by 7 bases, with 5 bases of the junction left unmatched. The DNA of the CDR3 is TGTGCCAGCAGCGCGACCGGGACAGGGAATTCACCCCTCCACTTT. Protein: CASSATGTGNSPLHF. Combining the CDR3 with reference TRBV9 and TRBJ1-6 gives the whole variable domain DSGVTQTPKHLITATGQRVTLRCSPRSGDLSVYWYQQSLDQGLQFLIQYYNGEERAKGNILERFSAQQFPDLHSELNLSSLELGDSALYFCASSATGTGNSPLHFGNGTRLTVT.

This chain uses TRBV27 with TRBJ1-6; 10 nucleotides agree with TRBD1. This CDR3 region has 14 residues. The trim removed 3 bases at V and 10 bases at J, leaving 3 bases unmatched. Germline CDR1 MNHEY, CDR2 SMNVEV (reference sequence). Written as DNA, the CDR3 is TGTGCCAGCAGTTTGGACAGGGGGTGGTCACCCCTCCACTTT. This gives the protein CASSLDRGWSPLHF.

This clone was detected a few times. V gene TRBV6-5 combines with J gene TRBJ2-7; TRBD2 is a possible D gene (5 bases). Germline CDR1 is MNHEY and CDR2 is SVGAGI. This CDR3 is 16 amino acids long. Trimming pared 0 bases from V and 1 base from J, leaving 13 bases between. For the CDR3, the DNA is TGTGCCAGCAGTTACTCGATTATAAGAGGGTCCTACGAGCAGTACTTC. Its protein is CASSYSIIRGSYEQYF.

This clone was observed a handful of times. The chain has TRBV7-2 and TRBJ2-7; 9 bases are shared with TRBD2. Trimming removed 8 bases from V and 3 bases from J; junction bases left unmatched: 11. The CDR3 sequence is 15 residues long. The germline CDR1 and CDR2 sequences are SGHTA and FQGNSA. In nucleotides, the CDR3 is TGTGCCAGCGGCGCGGGCGGCGGGGGGGTCTACGAGCAGTACTTC. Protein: CASGAGGGGVYEQYF.

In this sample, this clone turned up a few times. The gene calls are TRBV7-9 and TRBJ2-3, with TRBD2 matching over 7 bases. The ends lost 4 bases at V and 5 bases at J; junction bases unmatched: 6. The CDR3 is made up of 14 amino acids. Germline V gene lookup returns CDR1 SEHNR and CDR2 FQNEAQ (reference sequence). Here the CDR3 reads CASSSRTSRDTQYF. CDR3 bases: TGTGCCAGCAGCTCGAGGACTAGTAGAGATACGCAGTATTTT. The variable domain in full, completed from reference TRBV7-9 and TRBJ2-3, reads DTGVSQNPRHKITKRGQNVTFRCDPISEHNRLYWYRQTLGQGPEFLTYFQNEAQLEKSRLLSDRFSAERPKGSFSTLEIQRTEQGDSAMYLCASSSRTSRDTQYFGPGTRLTVL.

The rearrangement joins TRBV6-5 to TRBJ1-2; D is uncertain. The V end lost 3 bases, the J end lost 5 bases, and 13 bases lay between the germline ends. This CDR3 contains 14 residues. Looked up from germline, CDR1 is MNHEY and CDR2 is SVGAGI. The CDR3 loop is CASSYSDGLYGYTF. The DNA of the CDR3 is TGTGCCAGCAGTTATTCGGACGGACTTTATGGCTACACCTTC.